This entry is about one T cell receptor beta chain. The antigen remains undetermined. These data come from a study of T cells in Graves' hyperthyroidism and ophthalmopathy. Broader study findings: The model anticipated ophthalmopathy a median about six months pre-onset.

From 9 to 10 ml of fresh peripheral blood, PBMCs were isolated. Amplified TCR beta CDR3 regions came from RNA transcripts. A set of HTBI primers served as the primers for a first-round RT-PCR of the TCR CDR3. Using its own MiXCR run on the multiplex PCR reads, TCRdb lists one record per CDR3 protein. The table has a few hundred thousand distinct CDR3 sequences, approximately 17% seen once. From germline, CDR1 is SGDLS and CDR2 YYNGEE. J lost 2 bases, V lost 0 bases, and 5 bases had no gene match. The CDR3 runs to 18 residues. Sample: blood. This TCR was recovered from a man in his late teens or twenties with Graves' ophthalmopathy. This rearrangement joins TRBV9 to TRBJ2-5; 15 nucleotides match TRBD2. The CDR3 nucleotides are TGTGCCAGCAGCGTAGGGGGACTAGCGGGGGGACTACAAGAGACCCAGTACTTC. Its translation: CASSVGGLAGGLQETQYF.